Listed below are T cell receptor beta chains from one sample, sequenced in a study of cytomegalovirus exposure and HLA in healthy donors. The method was immunoSEQ multiplex PCR; TCRdb's version includes in-frame clones alone and lacks a portion of them. There are about 160,000 clones in the sample; around four fifths occur only once, and roughly 1.3% lies in the top ten. Sample: PBMCs. These TCRs come from a woman in her forties or fifties in good health and CMV-seronegative. The CDR3 runs from the conserved cysteine through the conserved F or W. Each record gives: J gene, D gene, clone size, CDR3 length, V gene, CDR3 DNA, CDR3 protein. The D gene is left open where the match is weak. Size tells how often a clone was seen (once, few, many) or the class of an expanded clone, and some rows leave it out.

TRBJ1-5	-	-	14	TRBV7-9	TGTGCCAGCAGCTTAGGAGGGCAAGGTCAGCCCCAGCATTTT	CASSLGGQGQPQHF
TRBJ2-7	-	once	16	TRBV4-3	TGCGCCAGCAGCCAAGAATTGGGGAATAAAGGGGGCGAGCAGTACTTC	CASSQELGNKGGEQYF
TRBJ1-6	-	-	16	TRBV6-6	TGTGCCAGCAGTTACCCCACAGGGTATGCAGATTCACCCCTCCACTTT	CASSYPTGYADSPLHF
TRBJ1-5	-	-	12	TRBV7-9	TGTTCCAGCAGTGAGGGAGGGGAGCCCCAGCATTTT	CSSSEGGEPQHF
TRBJ1-2	-	-	15	TRBV10-2	TGCGCCAGCAGTGAGTCGTGGGGGCACAGATTTGGCTACACCTTC	CASSESWGHRFGYTF
TRBJ1-1	-	few	15	TRBV7-9	TGTGCCAGCAGCTTCGGCTTACCAGGGAACACTGAAGCTTTCTTT	CASSFGLPGNTEAFF
TRBJ2-7	-	few	15	TRBV28	TGTGCCAGCAGTTTGGCCGGGACACGCCTCTACGAGCAGTACTTC	CASSLAGTRLYEQYF
TRBJ2-1	-	-	16	TRBV11-2	TGTGCCAGCAGCTTAGAGCGGTCCAATTCTTACAATGAGCAGTTCTTC	CASSLERSNSYNEQFF
TRBJ2-7	TRBD1	-	15	TRBV2	TGTGCCAGCAGTTCCCCGGGACAGCGAGGAGTCGAGCAGTACTTC	CASSSPGQRGVEQYF
TRBJ2-1	TRBD2	-	16	TRBV19	TGTGCCAGTACCAAGGCGGCGGGAGAGTCCTACAATGAGCAGTTCTTC	CASTKAAGESYNEQFF
TRBJ2-1	TRBD1	few	12	TRBV6-4	TGTGCCAGCAGTGAGGGGACAGATAAGCAGTTCTTC	CASSEGTDKQFF
TRBJ2-3	-	-	14	TRBV7-2	TGTGCCAGCAGCTGGGACACTAGCACAGATACGCAGTATTTT	CASSWDTSTDTQYF
TRBJ2-1	-	once	13	TRBV18	TGTGCCAGCTCACCAGGGACACCTAATGAGCAGTTCTTC	CASSPGTPNEQFF
TRBJ2-1	TRBD2	few	14	TRBV7-7	TGTGCTAGCAGCTTAGCGGGAGAGGGCAATGAGCAGTTCTTC	CASSLAGEGNEQFF
TRBJ2-7	-	-	14	TRBV7-2	TGTGCCAGCAGCTCCTACGGGACATTATACGAGCAGTACTTC	CASSSYGTLYEQYF
TRBJ1-3	-	once	14	TRBV29-1	TGCAGCGTTGATCCGTGGAGCTCTGGAAACACCATATATTTT	CSVDPWSSGNTIYF
TRBJ2-5	-	-	12	TRBV14	TGTGCCAGCAGTCGCGACCAAGAGACCCAGTACTTC	CASSRDQETQYF
TRBJ2-1	TRBD1	once	15	TRBV5-1	TGCGCCAGCAAACGAACGGGACAGGGGTACAATGAGCAGTTCTTC	CASKRTGQGYNEQFF
TRBJ1-1	-	-	15	TRBV4-3	TGCGCCAGCAGCCAAGAGTCCACAGATGGCGCTGAAGCTTTCTTT	CASSQESTDGAEAFF
TRBJ1-4	-	-	14	TRBV28	TGTGCCAGCAGTTTAGGGCAGAATAATGAAAAACTGTTTTTT	CASSLGQNNEKLFF
TRBJ1-2	-	-	14	TRBV7-2	TGTGCCAGCAGCTTGTACGAGACAGATTATGGCTACACCTTC	CASSLYETDYGYTF
TRBJ2-1	-	-	14	TRBV19	TGTGCCAGTAGTATTATTGGCGGGATGGGGGAGCAGTTCTTC	CASSIIGGMGEQFF
TRBJ2-7	-	-	15	TRBV28	TGTGCCAGCAGTCCTATGACAGGACGGATCTACGAGCAGTACTTC	CASSPMTGRIYEQYF
TRBJ1-1	-	once	13	TRBV14	TGTGCCAGCAGCGCTCAGGGCTACACTGAAGCTTTCTTT	CASSAQGYTEAFF
TRBJ2-5	TRBD2	-	15	TRBV9	TGTGCCAGCAGCGTAGGGGGAGGGGTTTTGGAGACCCAGTACTTC	CASSVGGGVLETQYF
TRBJ1-2	-	-	13	TRBV7-2	TGTGCCAGCAGCCCATGGGGGGACTATGGCTACACCTTC	CASSPWGDYGYTF
TRBJ2-3	-	few	14	TRBV6-5	TGTGCCAGCAGTTACGATGGAGGCACAGATACGCAGTATTTT	CASSYDGGTDTQYF
TRBJ2-7	TRBD2	-	14	TRBV7-9	TGTGCCAGCAGCTTCGCAGCGGGGGCCTACGAGCAGTACTTC	CASSFAAGAYEQYF
TRBJ1-4	-	-	15	TRBV4-1	TGCGCCAGCAGCCAAGAAGGGGCCGGGAATGAAAAACTGTTTTTT	CASSQEGAGNEKLFF
TRBJ2-7	-	-	13	TRBV28	TGTGCCAGCAGTTTCGTCAGTAACTACGAGCAGTACTTC	CASSFVSNYEQYF
TRBJ2-5	TRBD1	few	16	TRBV13	TGTGCCAGCAGCTTTAGCCGGGACAGCCTGCGGGAGACCCAGTACTTC	CASSFSRDSLRETQYF
TRBJ2-3	TRBD1	-	15	TRBV7-9	TGTGCCAGCAGCTTTTTCCAGGGGGGCACAGATACGCAGTATTTT	CASSFFQGGTDTQYF
TRBJ2-1	-	-	15	TRBV11-3	TGTGCCAGCAGCCTCGGGACTGGTAACCACAATGAGCAGTTCTTC	CASSLGTGNHNEQFF
TRBJ2-7	TRBD2	-	19	TRBV14	TGTGCCAGCAGCCAAGATTGGGCTAGCGGGAGTCTCCCCGCCTACGAGCAGTACTTC	CASSQDWASGSLPAYEQYF
TRBJ2-7	-	-	17	TRBV19	TGTGCCAGTAGTATAGATCCAGGGGACAAGGGGAACTACGAGCAGTACTTC	CASSIDPGDKGNYEQYF
TRBJ2-1	-	-	13	TRBV6-1	TGTGCCAGCAGTGAAATCCGGGAGAAGGAGCAGTTCTTC	CASSEIREKEQFF
TRBJ1-2	-	-	20	TRBV6-1	TGTGCCAGCAGTGCTCACGATCGGCGGGGCAACCTCATATCGGCGGATGGCTACACCTTC	CASSAHDRRGNLISADGYTF
TRBJ2-4	-	-	12	TRBV5-5	TGTGCCAGCAGCTGGACTGGGGGCTGGGAGTACTTC	CASSWTGGWEYF
TRBJ1-2	-	-	15	TRBV5-1	TGCGCCAGCAGCTTGCGGGGGGACAATAACTATGGCTACACCTTC	CASSLRGDNNYGYTF
TRBJ2-7	-	-	13	TRBV29-1	TGCAGCGTTGATACAGGAATGCTCTACGAGCAGTACTTC	CSVDTGMLYEQYF
TRBJ1-2	-	-	14	TRBV29-1	TGCAGCGTTGACTGGACAGAACCTAACTATGGCTACACCTTC	CSVDWTEPNYGYTF
TRBJ1-2	TRBD1	-	15	TRBV28	TGTGCCAGCAACTTGGCGGGACAGGGGGCGCGAGGCTACACCTTC	CASNLAGQGARGYTF
TRBJ1-3	-	-	17	TRBV13	TGTGCCAGCAGCCGACCATGGGACACGAACTCTGGAAACACCATATATTTT	CASSRPWDTNSGNTIYF
TRBJ2-5	TRBD1	-	14	TRBV5-1	TGCGCCAGCAGCGTGGGACAGGACGGGGAGACCCAGTACTTC	CASSVGQDGETQYF
TRBJ2-7	TRBD1	-	19	TRBV28	TGTGCCAGCAGTTTATGGCCCTCTTCTGACAGGGGGCGCGGTGGCGAGCAGTACTTC	CASSLWPSSDRGRGGEQYF
TRBJ1-1	-	once	11	TRBV28	TGTGCCAGTTGGTCAGACACTGAAGCTTTCTTT	CASWSDTEAFF
TRBJ1-2	TRBD1	once	17	TRBV5-1	TGCGCCAGCAGCTCAAACCGGGACAGCCCTGGGGGCTATGGCTACACCTTC	CASSSNRDSPGGYGYTF
TRBJ2-3	TRBD2	-	16	TRBV4-2	TGTGCCAGCAGCCAAGGGTTAGCGGGGGCAGCAGATACGCAGTATTTT	CASSQGLAGAADTQYF
TRBJ2-1	TRBD1	-	15	TRBV5-1	TGCGCCAGCGCGCCGTCTAGGGGGCCGGAGAATGAGCAGTTCTTC	CASAPSRGPENEQFF
TRBJ1-6	-	-	13	TRBV5-1	TGCGCCAGCAGCTTGGAGACTGGCTCACCCCTCCACTTT	CASSLETGSPLHF
TRBJ2-7	TRBD2	-	14	TRBV30	TGTGCCTGGAGTGTACTGGGCGGGAGCCACGAGCAGTACTTC	CAWSVLGGSHEQYF
TRBJ1-6	-	-	15	TRBV19	TGTGCCAGTAGAATTGGGGAGTCCTATAATTCACCCCTCCACTTT	CASRIGESYNSPLHF
TRBJ2-2	-	-	12	TRBV27	TGTGCCAGCAGTGTGTCGTCCGGGGAGCTGTTTTTT	CASSVSSGELFF